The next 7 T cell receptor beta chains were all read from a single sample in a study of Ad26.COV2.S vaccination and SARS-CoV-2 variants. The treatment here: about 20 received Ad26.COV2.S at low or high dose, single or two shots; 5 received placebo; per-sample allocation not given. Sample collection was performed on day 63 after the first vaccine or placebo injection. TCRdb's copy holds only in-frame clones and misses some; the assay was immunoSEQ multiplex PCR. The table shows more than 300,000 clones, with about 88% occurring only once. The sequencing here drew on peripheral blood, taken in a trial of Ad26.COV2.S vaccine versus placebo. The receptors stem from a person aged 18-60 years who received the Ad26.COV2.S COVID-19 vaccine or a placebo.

Written as DNA, the CDR3 is TGTGCCAGCAGCTTGAACGGGAGAGGAGATACGCAGTATTTT. The encoded protein is CASSLNGRGDTQYF. The chain employs TRBV5-8 and TRBJ2-3; D perhaps matches TRBD2 (6 bases). The germline gives CDR1 SGHTS, CDR2 YDEGEE. This CDR3 is 14 amino acids long. The V gene lost 1 base and the J gene lost 5 bases, with 11 bases spanning the gap.

The CDR3 DNA reads TGTGCCAGCAGCTCGGGGTCGGTGGCAGATACGCAGTATTTT. Translation gives CASSSGSVADTQYF. The V gene is TRBV11-3, the J gene TRBJ2-3, with a tentative D call TRBD2 (5 bases). Germline V CDR1 and CDR2: SGHNT, YENEEA. The CDR3 has 14 amino acids. Trimming stripped 4 bases from V and 4 bases from J, with 12 bases between.

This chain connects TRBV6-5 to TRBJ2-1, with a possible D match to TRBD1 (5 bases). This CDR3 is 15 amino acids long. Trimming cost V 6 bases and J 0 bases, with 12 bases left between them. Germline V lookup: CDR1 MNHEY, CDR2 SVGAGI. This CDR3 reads CASRTDKSSYNEQFF. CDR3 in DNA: TGTGCCAGCAGGACGGACAAGAGCTCCTACAATGAGCAGTTCTTC.

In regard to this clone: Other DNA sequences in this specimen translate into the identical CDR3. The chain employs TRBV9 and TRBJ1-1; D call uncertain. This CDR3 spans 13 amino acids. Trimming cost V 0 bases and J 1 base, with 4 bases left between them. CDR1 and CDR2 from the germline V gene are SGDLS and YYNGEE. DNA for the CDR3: TGTGCCAGCAGCGTAGACTGGAACACTGAAGCTTTCTTT. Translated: CASSVDWNTEAFF. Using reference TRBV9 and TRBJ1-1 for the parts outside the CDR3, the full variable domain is DSGVTQTPKHLITATGQRVTLRCSPRSGDLSVYWYQQSLDQGLQFLIQYYNGEERAKGNILERFSAQQFPDLHSELNLSSLELGDSALYFCASSVDWNTEAFFGQGTRLTVV.

CDR3 protein: CASSIGPLGGLGHMNTEAFF. CDR3 DNA sequence: TGTGCCAGTAGTATAGGACCCTTAGGTGGCCTGGGTCACATGAACACTGAAGCTTTCTTT. J is TRBJ1-1 and V is TRBV19; no definite D call. CDR3 length: 20 residues. Deletions cut 1 base from V and 0 bases from J, with 24 bases between. Germline V lookup: CDR1 LNHDA, CDR2 SQIVND (reference sequence). The full variable domain, rest sourced from reference TRBV19 and TRBJ1-1, is DGGITQSPKYLFRKEGQNVTLSCEQNLNHDAMYWYRQDPGQGLRLIYYSQIVNDFQKGDIAEGYSVSREKKESFPLTVTSAQKNPTAFYLCASSIGPLGGLGHMNTEAFFGQGTRLTVV.

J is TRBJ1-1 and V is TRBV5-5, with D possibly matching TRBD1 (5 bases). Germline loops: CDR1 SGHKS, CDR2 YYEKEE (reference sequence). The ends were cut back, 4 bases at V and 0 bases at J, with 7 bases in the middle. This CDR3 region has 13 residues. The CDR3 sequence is CASSTTVNTEAFF. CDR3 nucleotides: TGTGCCAGCAGCACGACAGTGAACACTGAAGCTTTCTTT. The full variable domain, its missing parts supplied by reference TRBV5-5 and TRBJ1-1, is DAGVTQSPTHLIKTRGQQVTLRCSPISGHKSVSWYQQVLGQGPQFIFQYYEKEERGRGNFPDRFSARQFPNYSSELNVNALLLGDSALYLCASSTTVNTEAFFGQGTRLTVV.

The CDR3 DNA follows: TGTGCCAGCAGCTTAGAAGTAGCGGGGGCGCTGGGCGAGCAGTACTTC. It encodes CASSLEVAGALGEQYF. This rearrangement joins TRBV7-2 to TRBJ2-7, with TRBD2 matching over 9 bases. This CDR3 has 16 residues. Germline CDR1 SGHTA, CDR2 FQGNSA. With 1 base clipped from V and 6 bases from J, the junction kept 10 bases outside the gene matches. The complete variable domain, with remaining parts taken from reference TRBV7-2 and TRBJ2-7, reads GAGVSQSPSNKVTEKGKDVELRCDPISGHTALYWYRQSLGQGLEFLIYFQGNSAPDKSGLPSDRFSAERTGGSVSTLTIQRTQQEDSAVYLCASSLEVAGALGEQYFGPGTRLTVT.